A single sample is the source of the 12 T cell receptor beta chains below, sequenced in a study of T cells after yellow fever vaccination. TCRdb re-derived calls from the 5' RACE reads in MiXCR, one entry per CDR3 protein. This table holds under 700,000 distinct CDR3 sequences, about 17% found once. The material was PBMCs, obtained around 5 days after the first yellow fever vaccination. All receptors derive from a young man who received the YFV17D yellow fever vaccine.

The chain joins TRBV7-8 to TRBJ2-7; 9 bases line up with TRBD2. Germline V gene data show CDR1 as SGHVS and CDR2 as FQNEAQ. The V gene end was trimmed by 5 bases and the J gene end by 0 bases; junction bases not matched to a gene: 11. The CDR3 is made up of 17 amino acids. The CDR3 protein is CASSPRAGLATSYEQYV. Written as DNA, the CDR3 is TGTGCCAGCAGCCCCCGGGCGGGACTAGCTACCTCCTACGAGCAGTACGTC.

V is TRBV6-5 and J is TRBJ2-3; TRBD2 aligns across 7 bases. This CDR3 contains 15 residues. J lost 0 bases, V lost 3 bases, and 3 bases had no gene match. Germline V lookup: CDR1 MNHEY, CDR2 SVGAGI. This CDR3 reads CASSYAGESTDTQYF. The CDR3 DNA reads TGTGCCAGCAGTTATGCGGGGGAGAGCACAGATACGCAGTATTTT.

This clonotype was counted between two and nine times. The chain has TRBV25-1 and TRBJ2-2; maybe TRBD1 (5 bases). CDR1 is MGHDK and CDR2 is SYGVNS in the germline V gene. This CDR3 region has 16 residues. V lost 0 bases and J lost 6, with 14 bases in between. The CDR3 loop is CASSEYSGSTPGELFF. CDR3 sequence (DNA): TGTGCCAGCAGTGAATATTCAGGGTCCACACCCGGGGAGCTGTTTTTT.

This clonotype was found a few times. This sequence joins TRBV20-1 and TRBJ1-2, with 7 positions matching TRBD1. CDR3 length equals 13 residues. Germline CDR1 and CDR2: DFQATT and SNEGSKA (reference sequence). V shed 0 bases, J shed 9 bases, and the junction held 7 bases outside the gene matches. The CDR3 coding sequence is TGCAGTGCTAGAGATATAACAGGGGAAAGCTACACCTTC. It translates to CSARDITGESYTF.

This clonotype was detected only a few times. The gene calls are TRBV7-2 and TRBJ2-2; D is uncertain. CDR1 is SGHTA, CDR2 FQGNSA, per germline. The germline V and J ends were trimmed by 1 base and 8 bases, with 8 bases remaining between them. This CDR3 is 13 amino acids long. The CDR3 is CASSLGFGGELFF. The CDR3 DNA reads TGTGCCAGCAGCTTAGGGTTCGGGGGGGAGCTGTTTTTT.

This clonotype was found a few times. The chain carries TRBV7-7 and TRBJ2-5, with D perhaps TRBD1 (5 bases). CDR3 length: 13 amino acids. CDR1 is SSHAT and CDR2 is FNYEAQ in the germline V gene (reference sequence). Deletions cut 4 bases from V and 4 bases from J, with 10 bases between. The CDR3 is CASSSGMGETQYF. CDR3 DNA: TGTGCCAGCAGCTCAGGGATGGGAGAGACCCAGTACTTC.

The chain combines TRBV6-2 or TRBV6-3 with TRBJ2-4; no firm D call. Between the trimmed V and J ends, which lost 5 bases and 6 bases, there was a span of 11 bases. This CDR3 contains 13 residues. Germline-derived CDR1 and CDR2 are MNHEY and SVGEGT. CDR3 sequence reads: CASSQYTRNIQYF. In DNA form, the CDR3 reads TGTGCCAGCAGTCAATATACACGAAACATTCAGTACTTC.

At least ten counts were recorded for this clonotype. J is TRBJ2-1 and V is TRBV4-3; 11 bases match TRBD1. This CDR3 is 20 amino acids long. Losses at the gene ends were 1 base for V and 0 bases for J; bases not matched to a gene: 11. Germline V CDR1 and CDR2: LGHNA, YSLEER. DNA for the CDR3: TGCGCCAGCAGCCAAGTCCCGGGGGGCGGGACAGGGGGCTCCTACAATGAGCAGTTCTTC. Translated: CASSQVPGGGTGGSYNEQFF.

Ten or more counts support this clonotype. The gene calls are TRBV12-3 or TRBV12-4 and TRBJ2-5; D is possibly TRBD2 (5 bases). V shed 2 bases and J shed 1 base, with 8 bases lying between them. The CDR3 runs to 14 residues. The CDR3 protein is CASSLTGSQETQYF. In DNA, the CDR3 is TGTGCCAGCAGTTTAACGGGGAGCCAAGAGACCCAGTACTTC.

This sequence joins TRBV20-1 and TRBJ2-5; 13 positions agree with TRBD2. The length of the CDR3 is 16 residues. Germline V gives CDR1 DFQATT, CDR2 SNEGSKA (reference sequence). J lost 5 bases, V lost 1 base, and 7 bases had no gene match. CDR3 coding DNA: TGCAGTGCTAGAGGCCTGACTAGCGGGGGGCCGGAGACCCAGTACTTC. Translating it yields CSARGLTSGGPETQYF.

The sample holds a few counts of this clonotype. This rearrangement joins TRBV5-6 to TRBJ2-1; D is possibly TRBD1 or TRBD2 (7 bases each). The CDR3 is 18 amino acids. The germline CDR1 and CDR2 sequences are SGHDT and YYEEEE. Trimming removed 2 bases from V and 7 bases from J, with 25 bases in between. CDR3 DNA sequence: TGTGCCAGCAGCTTTGCCCGCCAGCGGGACAGAGGTCGAAATGAGCAGTTCTTC. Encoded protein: CASSFARQRDRGRNEQFF.

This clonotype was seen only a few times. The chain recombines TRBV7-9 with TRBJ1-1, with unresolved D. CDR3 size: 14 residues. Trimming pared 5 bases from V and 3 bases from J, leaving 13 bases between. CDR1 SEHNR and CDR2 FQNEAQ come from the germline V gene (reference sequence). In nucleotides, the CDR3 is TGTGCCAGCAGCCTGCTCCTGGGTGACACTGAAGCTTTCTTT. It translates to CASSLLLGDTEAFF.